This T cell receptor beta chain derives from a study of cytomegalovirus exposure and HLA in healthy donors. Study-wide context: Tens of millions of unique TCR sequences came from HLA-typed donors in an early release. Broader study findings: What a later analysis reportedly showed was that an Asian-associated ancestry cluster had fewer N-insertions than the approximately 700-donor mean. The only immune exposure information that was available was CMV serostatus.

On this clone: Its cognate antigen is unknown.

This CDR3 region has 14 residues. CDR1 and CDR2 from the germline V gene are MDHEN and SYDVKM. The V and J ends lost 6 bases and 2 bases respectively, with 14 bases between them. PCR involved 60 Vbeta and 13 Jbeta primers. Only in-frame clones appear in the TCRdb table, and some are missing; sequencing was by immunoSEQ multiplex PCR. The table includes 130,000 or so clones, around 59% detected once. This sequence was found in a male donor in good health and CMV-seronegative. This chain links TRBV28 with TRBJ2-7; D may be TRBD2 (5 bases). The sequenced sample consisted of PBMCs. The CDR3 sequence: CASRSKTGTYEQYF. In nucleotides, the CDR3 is TGTGCCAGCAGATCTAAGACGGGAACCTACGAGCAGTACTTC.